The 5 T cell receptor beta chains given below trace back to one sample, sequenced in a study of response to subunit inactivated influenza vaccine. TCRdb re-called the RT-PCR reads with MiXCR, one entry per CDR3 protein. The sample contains 500,000 to 550,000 distinct CDR3 sequences, approximately 6.9% of which appear only once. The material sequenced was PBMCs from blood, taken less than 30 months after vaccination. Receptors originate from a man aged 45-69 years who received an inactivated influenza vaccine.

This clonotype was counted a few times. The germline gene is not matched at one end of the junction; a read error may be the cause. This sequence joins TRBV12-3 or TRBV12-4 and TRBJ2-1; no clear D. The CDR3 has 13 amino acids. Here the CDR3 reads CASSLGSFNEQFF. DNA for the CDR3: TGTGCCAGCAGCCTAGGCTCCTTCAATGAGCAGTTCTTC.

This chain links TRBV4-2 with TRBJ1-2; TRBD1 matches 8 bases. V lost 3 bases to trimming and J lost 7 bases; unmatched junction nucleotides: 7. CDR1 LGHNA and CDR2 YNFKEQ come from the germline V gene. The CDR3 is 14 residues long. The CDR3 is CASSQAGGGGGYTF. DNA for the CDR3: TGTGCCAGCAGCCAGGCAGGGGGCGGTGGTGGCTACACCTTC.

This clonotype was found many times. The CDR3 spells CASSDRYEQYF. DNA for the CDR3: TGTGCCAGCAGCGATCGATACGAGCAGTACTTC. V gene TRBV2 combines with J gene TRBJ2-7, with D uncertain. V was trimmed by 6 bases and J by 4 bases, leaving 7 bases between them. This CDR3 has 11 residues. Germline V CDR1 and CDR2: SNHLY, FYNNEI. The variable domain in full, with the rest retrieved from reference TRBV2 and TRBJ2-7, is EPEVTQTPSHQVTQMGQEVILRCVPISNHLYFYWYRQILGQKVEFLVSFYNNEISEKSEIFDDQFSVERPDGSNFTLKIRSTKLEDSAMYFCASSDRYEQYFGPGTRLTVT.

This clonotype was seen a handful of times. The V gene is TRBV5-1, the J gene TRBJ1-1; D is unclear. This CDR3 is built from 15 residues. Germline CDR1 reads SGHRS; CDR2 reads YFSETQ. V was trimmed by 1 base and J by 6 bases, leaving 16 bases between them. The CDR3 reads CASSLSRQAAAEAFF. The CDR3 DNA reads as TGCGCCAGCAGCTTGTCGCGGCAGGCCGCGGCTGAAGCTTTCTTT. Variable domain in full (rest from reference TRBV5-1 and TRBJ1-1): KAGVTQTPRYLIKTRGQQVTLSCSPISGHRSVSWYQQTPGQGLQFLFEYFSETQRNKGNFPGRFSGRQFSNSRSEMNVSTLELGDSALYLCASSLSRQAAAEAFFGQGTRLTVV.

V usage is TRBV2 and J usage is TRBJ1-1, with TRBD1 as a possible D gene (6 bases). V gave up 1 base and J gave up 7 bases, with 13 bases separating them. CDR3 length: 14 residues. CDR1 is SNHLY, CDR2 FYNNEI, per germline. The CDR3 DNA follows: TGTGCCAGCAGTGAAGGAAGATACAGGGTTGAAGCTTTCTTT. Translating gives CASSEGRYRVEAFF.